Listed below are T cell receptor beta chains from one sample, sequenced in a study of blood T cell repertoires in COVID-19. Measured with immunoSEQ multiplex PCR; TCRdb has only the in-frame clones, and not every one. The repertoire holds 250,000 to 300,000 clones, with around nine tenths as singletons. Material for sequencing was peripheral blood. These receptors were obtained from a woman in her twenties or thirties with COVID-19, enrolled during active disease. The conserved cysteine and the conserved F or W are not part of the CDR3 here. The size of a clone is reported for some rows only, either as once, few or many, or as a class for expanded clones.

>13|TRBJ1-1|.|TRBV7-8
ASSPGTGVGAEAF
>12|TRBJ1-2|.|TRBV9
ASSVAGQNYGYT
>8|TRBJ2-7|.|TRBV28
ASRRGEQY
>8|TRBJ1-6|.|TRBV20-1
SALLASLH
>11|TRBJ1-4|.|TRBV7-3
ASSSTAGEKLF
>12|TRBJ1-5|.|TRBV3-1/TRBV3-2
ASSQDRRYQPQH
>17|TRBJ2-6|.|TRBV28
ASSLLRRGTISGANVLT
>13|TRBJ1-3|once|TRBV28
ASKVVGATGNTIY
>16|TRBJ2-4|.|TRBV4-1
ASSQGAPGAYTKNIQY
>14|TRBJ2-1|.|TRBV19
ASSAPGGGLGNEQF
>12|TRBJ2-5|.|TRBV28
ASCLEGAGETQY
>11|TRBJ1-1|.|TRBV9
ASSVTPNTEAF
>11|TRBJ2-3|.|TRBV19
ASSYRAADTQY
>14|TRBJ1-5|few|TRBV24-1
ATSARGQGYNQPQH
>14|TRBJ2-5|.|TRBV27
ASSFFPQAGLETQY
>13|TRBJ1-5|.|TRBV5-1
ASSLGQGAAQPQH
>11|TRBJ2-3|.|TRBV7-9
ASSPSGTETQY
>11|TRBJ1-1|.|TRBV7-3
ASSQQPNTEAF
>11|TRBJ2-4|.|TRBV29-1
SAGGVAKNIQY
>15|TRBJ1-1|.|TRBV11-2
ASSLDGAGRPTAEAF
>12|TRBJ1-1|once|TRBV29-1
SAQGAGMVTEAF